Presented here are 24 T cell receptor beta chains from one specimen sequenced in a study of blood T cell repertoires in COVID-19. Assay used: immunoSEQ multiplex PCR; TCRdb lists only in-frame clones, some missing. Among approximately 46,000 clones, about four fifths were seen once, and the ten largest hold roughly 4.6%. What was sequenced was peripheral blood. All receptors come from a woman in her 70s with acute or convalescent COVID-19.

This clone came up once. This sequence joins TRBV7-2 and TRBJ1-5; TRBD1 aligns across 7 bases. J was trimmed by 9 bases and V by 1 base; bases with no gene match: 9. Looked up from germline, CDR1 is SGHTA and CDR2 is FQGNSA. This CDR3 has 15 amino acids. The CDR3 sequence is CASSLEGGQTGPQHF. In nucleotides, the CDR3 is TGTGCCAGCAGCTTAGAGGGGGGACAGACTGGGCCCCAGCATTTT.

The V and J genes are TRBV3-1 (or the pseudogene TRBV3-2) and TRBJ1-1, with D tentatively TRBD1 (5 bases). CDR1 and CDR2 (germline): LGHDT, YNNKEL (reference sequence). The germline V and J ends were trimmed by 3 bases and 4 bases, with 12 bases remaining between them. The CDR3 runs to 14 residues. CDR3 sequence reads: CASSHLAGLTEAFF. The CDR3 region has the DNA TGTGCCAGCAGCCATCTTGCGGGGCTCACTGAAGCTTTCTTT.

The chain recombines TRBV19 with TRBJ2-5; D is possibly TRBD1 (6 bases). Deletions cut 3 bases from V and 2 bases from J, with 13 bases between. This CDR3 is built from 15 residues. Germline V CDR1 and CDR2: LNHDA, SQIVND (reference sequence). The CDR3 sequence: CASSMYRAPQETQYF. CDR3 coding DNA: TGTGCCAGTAGTATGTACAGGGCCCCTCAAGAGACCCAGTACTTC.

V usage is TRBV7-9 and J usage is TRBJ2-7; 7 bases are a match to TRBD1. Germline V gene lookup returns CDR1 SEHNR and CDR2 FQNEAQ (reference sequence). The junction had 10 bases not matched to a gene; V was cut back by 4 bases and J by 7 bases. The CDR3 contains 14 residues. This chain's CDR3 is CASSSNIQGWEQYF. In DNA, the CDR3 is TGTGCCAGCAGCTCCAATATACAGGGGTGGGAGCAGTACTTC.

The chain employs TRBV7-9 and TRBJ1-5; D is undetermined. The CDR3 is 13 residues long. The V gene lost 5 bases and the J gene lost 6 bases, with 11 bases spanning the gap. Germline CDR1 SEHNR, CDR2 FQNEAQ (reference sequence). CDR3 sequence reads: CASSVDGGQPQHF. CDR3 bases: TGTGCCAGCAGCGTAGACGGTGGTCAGCCCCAGCATTTT. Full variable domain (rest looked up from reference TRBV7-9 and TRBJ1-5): DTGVSQNPRHKITKRGQNVTFRCDPISEHNRLYWYRQTLGQGPEFLTYFQNEAQLEKSRLLSDRFSAERPKGSFSTLEIQRTEQGDSAMYLCASSVDGGQPQHFGDGTRLSIL.

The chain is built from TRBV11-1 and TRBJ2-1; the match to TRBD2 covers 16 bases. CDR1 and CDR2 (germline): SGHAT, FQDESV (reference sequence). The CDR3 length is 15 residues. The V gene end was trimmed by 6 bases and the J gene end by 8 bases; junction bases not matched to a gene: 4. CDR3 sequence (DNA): TGTGCCAGCAGAGCCGGGACTAGCGGGAGGGATGAGCAGTTCTTC. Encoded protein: CASRAGTSGRDEQFF.

CDR3: CASSPGLARSTDTQYF. CDR3 coding DNA: TGTGCCAGCAGTCCCGGACTAGCGCGCAGCACAGATACGCAGTATTTT. This chain connects TRBV28 to TRBJ2-3; 9 positions agree with TRBD2. The CDR3 is 16 amino acids. The germline gives CDR1 MDHEN, CDR2 SYDVKM. Trimming cost V 5 bases and J 0 bases; bases outside gene matches: 6.

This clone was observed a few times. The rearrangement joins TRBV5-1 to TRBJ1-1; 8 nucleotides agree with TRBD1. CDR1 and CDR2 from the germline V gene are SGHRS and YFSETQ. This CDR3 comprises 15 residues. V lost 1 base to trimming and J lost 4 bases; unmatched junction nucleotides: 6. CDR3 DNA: TGCGCCAGCAGCTTGTTACAGGGGGTCGGCACTGAAGCTTTCTTT. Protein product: CASSLLQGVGTEAFF.

Written as DNA, the CDR3 is TGTGCCAGCAGCAACCAGGTCGGTGGCTACACCTTC. This translates into CASSNQVGGYTF. This chain connects TRBV6-5 to TRBJ1-2, with no clear D. This CDR3 comprises 12 residues. CDR1 is MNHEY and CDR2 is SVGAGI in the germline V gene. Trimming removed 6 bases at V and 7 bases at J, with 12 bases between.

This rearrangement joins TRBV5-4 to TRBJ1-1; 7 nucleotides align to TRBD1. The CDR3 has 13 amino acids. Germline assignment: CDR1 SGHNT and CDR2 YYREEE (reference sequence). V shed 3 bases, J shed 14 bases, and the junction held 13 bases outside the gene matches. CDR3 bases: TGTGCCAGCAGCTCTGGACAGGATAGAAAGGACTTCTTT. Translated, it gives CASSSGQDRKDFF.

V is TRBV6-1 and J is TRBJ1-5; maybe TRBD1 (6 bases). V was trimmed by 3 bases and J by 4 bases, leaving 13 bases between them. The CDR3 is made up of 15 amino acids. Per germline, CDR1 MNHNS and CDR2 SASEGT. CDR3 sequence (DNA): TGTGCCAGCAGTGAGTCCCCAGGGGTGAATCAGCCCCAGCATTTT. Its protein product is CASSESPGVNQPQHF.

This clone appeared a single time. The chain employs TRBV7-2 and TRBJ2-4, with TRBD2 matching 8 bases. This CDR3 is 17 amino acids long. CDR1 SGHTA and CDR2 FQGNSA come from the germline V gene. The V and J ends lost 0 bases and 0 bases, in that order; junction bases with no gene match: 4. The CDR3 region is CASSLARGAIAKNIQYF. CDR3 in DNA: TGTGCCAGCAGCTTAGCGCGGGGGGCGATAGCCAAAAACATTCAGTACTTC.

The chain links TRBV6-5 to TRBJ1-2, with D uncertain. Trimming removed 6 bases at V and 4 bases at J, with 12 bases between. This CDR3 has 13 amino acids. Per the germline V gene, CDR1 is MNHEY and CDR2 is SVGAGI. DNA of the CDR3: TGTGCCAGCAGGCCGGCAGGACTCTATGGCTACACCTTC. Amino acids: CASRPAGLYGYTF.

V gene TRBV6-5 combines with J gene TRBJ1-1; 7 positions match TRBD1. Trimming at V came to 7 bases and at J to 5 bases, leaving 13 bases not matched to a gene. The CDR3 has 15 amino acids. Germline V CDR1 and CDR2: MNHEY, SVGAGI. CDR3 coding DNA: TGTGCCAGCAAACCACCGACAGGGTCAGGGACTGAAGCTTTCTTT. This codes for CASKPPTGSGTEAFF.

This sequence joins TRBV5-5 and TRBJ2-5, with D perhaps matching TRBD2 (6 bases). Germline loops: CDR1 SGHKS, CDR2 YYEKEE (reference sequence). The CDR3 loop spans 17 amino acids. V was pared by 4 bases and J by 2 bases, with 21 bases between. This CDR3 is CASSPRPGTQVQETQYF. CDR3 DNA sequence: TGTGCCAGCAGCCCCCGTCCCGGGACTCAAGTTCAAGAGACCCAGTACTTC.

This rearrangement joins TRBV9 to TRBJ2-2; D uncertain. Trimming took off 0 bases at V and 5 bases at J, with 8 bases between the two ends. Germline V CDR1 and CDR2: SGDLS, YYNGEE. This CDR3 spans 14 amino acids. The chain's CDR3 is CASSVATTTGELFF. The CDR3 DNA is TGTGCCAGCAGCGTAGCTACGACTACCGGGGAGCTGTTTTTT.

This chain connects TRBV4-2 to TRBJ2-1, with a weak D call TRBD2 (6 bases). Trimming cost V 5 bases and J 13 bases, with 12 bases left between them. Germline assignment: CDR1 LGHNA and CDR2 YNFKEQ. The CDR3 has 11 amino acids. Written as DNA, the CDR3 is TGTGCCAGCAGCGAACGGGACTCCCAGTTCTTC. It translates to CASSERDSQFF.

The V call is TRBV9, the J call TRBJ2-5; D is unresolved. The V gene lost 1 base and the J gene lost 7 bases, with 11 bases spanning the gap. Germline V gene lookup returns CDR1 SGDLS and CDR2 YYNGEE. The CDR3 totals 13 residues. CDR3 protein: CASSVQEPATQYF. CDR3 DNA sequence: TGTGCCAGCAGCGTACAGGAACCCGCGACCCAGTACTTC.

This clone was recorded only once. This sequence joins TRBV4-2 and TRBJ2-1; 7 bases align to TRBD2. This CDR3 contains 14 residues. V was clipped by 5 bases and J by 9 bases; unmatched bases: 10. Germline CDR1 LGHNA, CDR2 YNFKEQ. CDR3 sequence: CASSDGTIGLEQFF. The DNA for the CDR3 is TGTGCCAGCAGCGACGGGACTATCGGGCTTGAGCAGTTCTTC.

CDR3: CASSLSGNALEQFF. CDR3 sequence (DNA): TGTGCCAGTTCCCTTAGCGGGAATGCGCTTGAGCAGTTCTTC. V is TRBV6-5 and J is TRBJ2-1; 8 bases are a match to TRBD2. With V trimmed by 9 bases and J by 9 bases, 13 bases remained unmatched. The CDR3 contains 14 residues. In germline, CDR1 is MNHEY, CDR2 SVGAGI.

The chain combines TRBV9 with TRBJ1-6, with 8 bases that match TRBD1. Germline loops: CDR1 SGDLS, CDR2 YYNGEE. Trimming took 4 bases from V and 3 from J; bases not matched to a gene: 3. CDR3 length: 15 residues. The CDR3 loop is CASSTTGGYNSPLHF. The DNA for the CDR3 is TGTGCCAGCAGCACCACAGGGGGCTATAATTCACCCCTCCACTTT.

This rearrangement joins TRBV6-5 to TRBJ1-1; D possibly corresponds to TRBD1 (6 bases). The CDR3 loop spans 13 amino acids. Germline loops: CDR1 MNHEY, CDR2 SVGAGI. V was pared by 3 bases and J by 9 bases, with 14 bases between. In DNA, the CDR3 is TGTGCCAGCAGTTATTCTAGACAGGATCAAGCTTTCTTT. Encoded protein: CASSYSRQDQAFF.

The CDR3 region has the DNA TGTGCCAGCAGTTCAACAGGGGAGTCCTACAATGAGCAGTTCTTC. Its protein product is CASSSTGESYNEQFF. This sequence joins TRBV27 and TRBJ2-1; 7 bases line up with TRBD1. Losses at the gene ends were 4 bases for V and 1 base for J; bases not matched to a gene: 4. This CDR3 is 15 amino acids long. Looked up from germline, CDR1 is MNHEY and CDR2 is SMNVEV (reference sequence).

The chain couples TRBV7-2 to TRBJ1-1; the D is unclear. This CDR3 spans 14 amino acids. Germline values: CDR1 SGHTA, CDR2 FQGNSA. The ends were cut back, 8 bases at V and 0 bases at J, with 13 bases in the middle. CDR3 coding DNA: TGTGCCAGCGCGGCTCAAGGTCTGAACACTGAAGCTTTCTTT. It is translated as CASAAQGLNTEAFF.